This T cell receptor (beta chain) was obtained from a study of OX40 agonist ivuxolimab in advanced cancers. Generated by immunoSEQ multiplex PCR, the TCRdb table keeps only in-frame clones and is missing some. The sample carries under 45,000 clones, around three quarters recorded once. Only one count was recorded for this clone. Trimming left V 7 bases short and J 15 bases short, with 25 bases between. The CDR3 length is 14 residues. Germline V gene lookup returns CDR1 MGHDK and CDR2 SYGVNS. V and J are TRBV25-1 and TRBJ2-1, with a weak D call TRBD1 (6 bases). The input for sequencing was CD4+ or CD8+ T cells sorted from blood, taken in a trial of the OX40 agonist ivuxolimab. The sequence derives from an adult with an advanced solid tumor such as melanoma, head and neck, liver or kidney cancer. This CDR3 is CASTARGQPMTRFF. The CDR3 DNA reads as TGTGCCAGCACCGCACGAGGACAGCCCATGACTCGGTTCTTC.